The source of this TCR beta chain is a study of cytomegalovirus exposure and HLA in healthy donors. General study results and limits: In vitro testing confirmed a few CMV-associated chains as specific for CMV antigens. Most TCRs appeared rarely, but some public TCRs recurred in many donors.

It was the roughly 110-subject validation cohort, separate from the 666-subject first cohort, to which the donors belonged. The CDR3 runs to 13 residues. Germline lookup yields CDR1 MGHDK and CDR2 SYGVNS. V was pared by 3 bases and J by 6 bases, with 4 bases of the junction left unmatched. On this clone: The antigen is unknown.

TCRdb's table, derived via immunoSEQ multiplex PCR, lists solely in-frame clones and lacks some. The sample includes approximately 99,000 clones, approximately 85% seen only once; the top ten take roughly 3%. Material for sequencing was PBMCs. The clonotype originates from a young woman in good health and CMV-seronegative. The chain carries TRBV25-1 and TRBJ1-1, with 7 nucleotides matching TRBD1. The DNA of the CDR3 is TGTGCCAGCAGTGATACAGGGGAGGCTGAAGCTTTCTTT. Residues: CASSDTGEAEAFF.